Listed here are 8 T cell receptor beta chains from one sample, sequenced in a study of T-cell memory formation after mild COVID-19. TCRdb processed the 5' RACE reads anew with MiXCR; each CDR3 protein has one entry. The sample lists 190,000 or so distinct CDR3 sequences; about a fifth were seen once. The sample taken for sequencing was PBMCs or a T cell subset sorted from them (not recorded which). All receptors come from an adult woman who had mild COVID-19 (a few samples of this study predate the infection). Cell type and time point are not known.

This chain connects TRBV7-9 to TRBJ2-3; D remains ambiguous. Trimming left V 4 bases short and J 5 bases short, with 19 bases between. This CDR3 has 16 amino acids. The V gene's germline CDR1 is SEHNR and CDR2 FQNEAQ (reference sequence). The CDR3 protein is CASSSSRSVSGDTQYF. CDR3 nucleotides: TGTGCCAGCAGCTCCAGTCGTAGTGTCTCTGGAGATACGCAGTATTTT.

The CDR3, as DNA: TGCGCCAGCAGCCATTATTCCCCCGGGGAGCTGTTTTTT. This codes for CASSHYSPGELFF. V gene TRBV4-1 combines with J gene TRBJ2-2; D ambiguous. Germline lookup yields CDR1 MGHRA and CDR2 YSYEKL. The CDR3 consists of 13 residues. Between the trimmed V and J ends, which lost 3 bases and 6 bases, there was a span of 8 bases.

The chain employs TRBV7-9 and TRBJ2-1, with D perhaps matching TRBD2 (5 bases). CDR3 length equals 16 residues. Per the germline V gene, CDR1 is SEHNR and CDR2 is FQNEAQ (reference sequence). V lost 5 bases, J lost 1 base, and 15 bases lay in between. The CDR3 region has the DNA TGTGCCAGCAGCGTGGGGTTTGGGGAGTCCTACAATGAGCAGTTCTTC. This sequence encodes CASSVGFGESYNEQFF.

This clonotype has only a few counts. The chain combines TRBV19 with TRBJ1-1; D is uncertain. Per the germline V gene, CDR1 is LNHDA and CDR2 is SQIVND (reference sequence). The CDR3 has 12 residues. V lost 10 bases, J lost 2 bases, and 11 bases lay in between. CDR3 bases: TGTGCCACCAAACCCTATAACACTGAAGCTTTCTTT. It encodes CATKPYNTEAFF.

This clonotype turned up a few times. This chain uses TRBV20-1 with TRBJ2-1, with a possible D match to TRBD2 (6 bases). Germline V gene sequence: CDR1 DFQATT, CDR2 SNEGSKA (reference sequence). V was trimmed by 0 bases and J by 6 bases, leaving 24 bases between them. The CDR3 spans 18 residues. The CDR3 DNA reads TGCAGTGCTAGAGACCGCCACCATTCAGCGGGCCTTGTCAATGAGCAGTTCTTC. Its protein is CSARDRHHSAGLVNEQFF.

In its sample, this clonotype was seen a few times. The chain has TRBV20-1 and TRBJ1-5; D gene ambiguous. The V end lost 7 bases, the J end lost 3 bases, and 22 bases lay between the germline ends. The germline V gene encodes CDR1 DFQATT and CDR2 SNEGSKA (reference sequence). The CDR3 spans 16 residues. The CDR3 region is CSVLSDPSGLNQPQHF. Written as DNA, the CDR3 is TGCAGTGTCCTGTCCGACCCTAGTGGCCTCAATCAGCCCCAGCATTTT.

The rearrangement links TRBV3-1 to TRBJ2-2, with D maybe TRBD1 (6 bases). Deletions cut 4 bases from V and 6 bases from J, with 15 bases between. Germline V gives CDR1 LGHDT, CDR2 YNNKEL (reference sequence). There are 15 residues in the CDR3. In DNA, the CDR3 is TGTGCCAGCAGCCCGGGACACCCCGGGGCCGGGGAGCTGTTTTTT. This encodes CASSPGHPGAGELFF.

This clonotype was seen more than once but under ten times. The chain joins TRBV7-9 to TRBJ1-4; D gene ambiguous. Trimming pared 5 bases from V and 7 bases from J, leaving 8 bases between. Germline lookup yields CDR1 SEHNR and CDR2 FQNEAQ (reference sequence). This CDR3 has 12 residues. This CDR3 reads CASSPPTEKLFF. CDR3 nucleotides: TGTGCCAGCAGCCCACCCACTGAAAAACTGTTTTTT.